These 14 T cell receptor beta chains originate from one sample sequenced in a study of monozygotic twins with inflammatory bowel disease (dated by TCRdb to about 2019). Libraries were made using 5' RACE. Sequenced on an Illumina HiSeq 2500. Following TCRdb reprocessing, every CDR3 protein sequence forms one entry, and DNA is not provided. The data table for this sample lists approximately 380,000 distinct CDR3 sequences. The ten largest clonotypes hold 2.6% of the sample. The sequencing sample was made of blood. Every receptor here comes from a human donor with ulcerative colitis or Crohn's disease, or a healthy co-twin of an affected twin (not recorded which).

The chain links TRBV27 to TRBJ2-6; without DNA, the TCRdb call of TRBD1 cannot be checked. The length of the CDR3 is 17 residues. Germline V lookup: CDR1 MNHEY, CDR2 SMNVEV (reference sequence). The CDR3 protein is CASSKTGPSSGANVLTF.

The chain joins TRBV4-3 to TRBJ2-5; TCRdb indicates TRBD2, and absent DNA this call remains unverified. Germline lookup yields CDR1 LGHNA and CDR2 YSLEER. The CDR3 runs 16 residues. CDR3 sequence: CASSPGASGGAVTQYF.

This chain connects TRBV27 to TRBJ1-5; the D call from TCRdb, TRBD1, cannot be confirmed without DNA. The CDR3 sequence is 12 residues long. Germline CDR1 is MNHEY and CDR2 is SMNVEV (reference sequence). The CDR3 sequence: CASIGVGGPQHF.

J is TRBJ2-3 and V is TRBV5-1; lacking DNA, the TRBD2 call made by TCRdb goes unchecked. The CDR3 consists of 14 residues. The germline V gene encodes CDR1 SGHRS and CDR2 YFSETQ. Here the CDR3 reads CASSPPLGTDTQYF.

The chain is built from TRBV25-1 and TRBJ2-4; absent DNA, TCRdb's TRBD1 call cannot be checked. CDR1 is MGHDK and CDR2 is SYGVNS in the germline V gene. The CDR3 runs to 16 residues. The CDR3 region is CASSEGQGVLQNIQYF.

This chain links TRBV6-5 with TRBJ1-1. The CDR3 length is 17 residues. The V gene's germline CDR1 is MNHEY and CDR2 SVGAGI. CDR3 sequence reads: CASNYSIPPLGKSEAFF.

V gene TRBV20-1 combines with J gene TRBJ2-1; TCRdb indicates TRBD2, and absent DNA this call remains unverified. Germline lookup yields CDR1 DFQATT and CDR2 SNEGSKA (reference sequence). There are 17 residues in the CDR3. The CDR3 loop is CSARGGLAGTLGNEQFF.

The chain combines TRBV30 with TRBJ1-2; lacking DNA, the TRBD1 call made by TCRdb goes unchecked. The CDR3 contains 12 residues. Looked up from germline, CDR1 is GTSNPN and CDR2 is SVGIG (reference sequence). The CDR3 loop reads CAWGQGNYGYTF.

The V and J genes are TRBV7-2 and TRBJ2-7. Germline CDR1 reads SGHTA; CDR2 reads FQGNSA. The CDR3 spans 14 residues. CDR3 sequence: CASSFNQVPREQYF.

The V and J genes are TRBV12-3 or TRBV12-4 and TRBJ2-2. This CDR3 comprises 15 residues. The CDR3 loop reads CASSFANANTGELFF.

V is TRBV7-9 and J is TRBJ2-7; TCRdb names TRBD1, which stays unverified in the absence of DNA. CDR3 size: 12 residues. Germline CDR1 reads SEHNR; CDR2 reads FQNEAQ (reference sequence). CDR3 region: CASSSPADEQYF.

The genes are TRBV7-8 and TRBJ2-5; the D call from TCRdb, TRBD1, cannot be confirmed without DNA. This CDR3 is built from 17 residues. Looked up from germline, CDR1 is SGHVS and CDR2 is FQNEAQ. The CDR3 sequence: CASSSPLERGSQETQYF.

The V and J genes are TRBV24-1 and TRBJ2-2; the D call from TCRdb, TRBD1, cannot be confirmed without DNA. There are 12 residues in the CDR3. CDR1 and CDR2 from the germline V gene are KGHDR and SFDVKD. This CDR3 reads CATSDGAEKLFF.

CDR3: CSARIIWEDTQYF. J is TRBJ2-3 and V is TRBV20-1. This CDR3 contains 13 residues. From germline, CDR1 is DFQATT and CDR2 SNEGSKA (reference sequence).